The T cell receptor beta chain described here comes from a study of CD8 T cells in ankylosing spondylitis. The CDR3 has 16 amino acids. V was shortened by 8 bases and J by 2 bases, with 18 bases between the two germline ends. In TCRdb, the 5' RACE reads were re-called with MiXCR into one record per CDR3 protein. Of about 250,000 distinct CDR3 sequences in the sample, 32% were seen once. V is TRBV12-3 or TRBV12-4 and J is TRBJ2-2, with a tentative D call TRBD1 (6 bases). Sequenced sample: blood, either unsorted or a sorted T cell fraction (not recorded which). The clonotype comes from a male donor with ankylosing spondylitis or in good health (not recorded which). Here the CDR3 reads CASLGQGFINTGELFF. The CDR3, as DNA: TGTGCCAGCCTGGGGCAGGGGTTCATAAACACCGGGGAGCTGTTTTTT.